The 12 T cell receptor beta chains below all came from one sample that was sequenced in a study of cytomegalovirus exposure and HLA in healthy donors. The PCR was carried out with 60 Vbeta primers and 13 Jbeta primers. The table came from immunoSEQ multiplex PCR; TCRdb's copy has only in-frame clones and leaves some out. The profile shows about 130,000 clones, over 70% of them singletons. The sequencing input was PBMCs. These receptors were obtained from a man aged 30-40 years in good health and CMV-seronegative.

The CDR3 coding sequence is TGCAGCGTTGACGTACAGATGAACACTGAAGCTTTCTTT. It codes for CSVDVQMNTEAFF. This chain links TRBV29-1 with TRBJ1-1, with unresolved D. The CDR3 is 13 amino acids. Looked up from germline, CDR1 is SQVTM and CDR2 is ANQGSEA. V was shortened by 3 bases and J by 0 bases, with 8 bases between the two germline ends.

The chain employs TRBV2 and TRBJ2-7; 8 bases line up with TRBD1. This CDR3 has 16 residues. Germline CDR1 and CDR2: SNHLY and FYNNEI. The J segment lost 1 base and the V segment lost 7 bases, leaving 12 bases of the junction unmatched. Written as DNA, the CDR3 is TGTGCCAGCAAGCCCAGTACGGGACAGGCTTCCTACGAGCAGTACTTC. Translating gives CASKPSTGQASYEQYF.

The gene calls are TRBV14 and TRBJ1-1; possible D gene TRBD1, 5 bases. Per germline, CDR1 SGHDN and CDR2 FVKESK. The length of the CDR3 is 15 residues. V lost 3 bases and J 5 bases, leaving 16 bases between the germline ends. CDR3 DNA sequence: TGTGCCAGCAGCCACGCAGGGTGGGAAGATACTGAAGCTTTCTTT. This encodes CASSHAGWEDTEAFF.

This chain uses TRBV14 with TRBJ2-5; TRBD2 aligns across 8 bases. CDR1 SGHDN and CDR2 FVKESK come from the germline V gene. The V gene end was trimmed by 4 bases and the J gene end by 4 bases; junction bases not matched to a gene: 8. The CDR3 loop spans 15 amino acids. Here the CDR3 DNA reads TGTGCCAGCAGCCCGGGGGGGACCGGGGGAGAGACCCAGTACTTC. This sequence encodes CASSPGGTGGETQYF.

This clone is a singleton in its sample. J is TRBJ2-7 and V is TRBV28, with D possibly TRBD1 on 6 matching bases. Trimming left V 6 bases short and J 1 base short, with 22 bases between. The CDR3 consists of 17 residues. Germline V gene data show CDR1 as MDHEN and CDR2 as SYDVKM. CDR3 region: CASSLPDVRQESYEQYF. CDR3 in DNA: TGTGCCAGCAGCCTTCCTGATGTGAGACAGGAGTCCTACGAGCAGTACTTC.

This clone was counted once. The V gene is TRBV29-1, the J gene TRBJ2-3; D unclear. CDR1 and CDR2 (germline): SQVTM, ANQGSEA. V was trimmed by 7 bases and J by 2 bases, leaving 10 bases between them. This CDR3 has 12 residues. The CDR3 region is CSARPSTDTQYF. CDR3 DNA: TGCAGCGCCCGTCCGTCCACAGATACGCAGTATTTT.

The CDR3: CASSLVGGRTTYEQYF. The CDR3 DNA reads as TGTGCCAGCAGCTTAGTTGGAGGGAGGACAACCTACGAGCAGTACTTC. The rearrangement joins TRBV7-2 to TRBJ2-7; a weak D match, TRBD2 (6 bases). The CDR3 has 16 residues. V shed 1 base and J shed 2 bases, with 15 bases lying between them. Germline values: CDR1 SGHTA, CDR2 FQGNSA.

V gene TRBV2 combines with J gene TRBJ1-1; weak D call: TRBD1 (5 bases). Germline CDR1 reads SNHLY; CDR2 reads FYNNEI. The ends were cut back, 7 bases at V and 1 base at J, with 10 bases in the middle. The CDR3 consists of 13 residues. CDR3: CASTWGENTEAFF. CDR3 bases: TGTGCCAGCACCTGGGGGGAGAACACTGAAGCTTTCTTT.

This chain joins TRBV28 and TRBJ1-3; D is unresolved. CDR3 length: 15 amino acids. Trimming took off 6 bases at V and 0 bases at J, with 12 bases between the two ends. The germline V gene encodes CDR1 MDHEN and CDR2 SYDVKM. The CDR3 is CASSAPGSSGNTIYF. The DNA for the CDR3 is TGTGCCAGCAGCGCTCCGGGAAGCTCTGGAAACACCATATATTTT.

V is TRBV30 and J is TRBJ2-5; weak D call: TRBD1 (5 bases). Per germline, CDR1 GTSNPN and CDR2 SVGIG (reference sequence). The CDR3 runs to 11 residues. V was trimmed by 5 bases and J by 13 bases, leaving 17 bases between them. CDR3: CAWVGGARGYF. The CDR3 coding sequence is TGTGCCTGGGTGGGTGGGGCCCGTGGGTACTTC.

In this sample, this clone turned up once. The V call is TRBV5-4, the J call TRBJ2-5, with 12 positions matching TRBD2. Trimming at V came to 3 bases and at J to 4 bases, leaving 7 bases not matched to a gene. The V gene's germline CDR1 is SGHNT and CDR2 YYREEE (reference sequence). The CDR3 is 16 amino acids. The CDR3 bases are TGTGCCAGCAGCTCACTAGCGGGAGGCCCTCTAGAGACCCAGTACTTC. Translating it yields CASSSLAGGPLETQYF.

This chain joins TRBV28 and TRBJ1-5, with no clear D. Trimming stripped 8 bases from V and 9 bases from J, with 20 bases between. The CDR3 spans 14 residues. Looked up from germline, CDR1 is MDHEN and CDR2 is SYDVKM. CDR3 residues: CASAMIPPMSPQHF. The CDR3 DNA sequence: TGTGCCAGCGCGATGATCCCTCCAATGTCGCCCCAGCATTTT.